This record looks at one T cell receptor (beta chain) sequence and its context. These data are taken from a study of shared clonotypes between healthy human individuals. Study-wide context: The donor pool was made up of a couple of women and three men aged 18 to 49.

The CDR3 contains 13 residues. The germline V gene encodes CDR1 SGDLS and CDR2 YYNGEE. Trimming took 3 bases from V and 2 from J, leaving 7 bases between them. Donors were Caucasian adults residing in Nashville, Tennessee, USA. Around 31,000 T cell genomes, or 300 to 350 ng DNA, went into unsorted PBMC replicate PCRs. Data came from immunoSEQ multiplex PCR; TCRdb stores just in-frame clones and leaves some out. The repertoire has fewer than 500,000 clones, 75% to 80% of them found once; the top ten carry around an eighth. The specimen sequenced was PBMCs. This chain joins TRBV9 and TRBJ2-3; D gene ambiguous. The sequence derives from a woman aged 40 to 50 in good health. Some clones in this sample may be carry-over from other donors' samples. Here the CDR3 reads CASSGRDTDTQYF. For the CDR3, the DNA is TGTGCCAGCAGCGGGCGAGACACAGATACGCAGTATTTT.